This T cell receptor beta chain originates from a study of shared clonotypes between healthy human individuals. Study-level points and caveats: Relative to their counterparts shared across all four donors, non-shared clonotypes exhibited diminished generation probabilities. Only blood samples were collected, and tissue repertoires likely differ.

Comment on this clone: Its cognate antigen is unknown. One junction end disagrees with the germline gene, perhaps due to a read error.

The assay used deep level. DNA at around 210 ng, 25,000 to 35,000 T cell genomes, went into sorted-subset replicate PCRs. The protocol was immunoSEQ multiplex PCR, while the TCRdb copy is restricted to in-frame clones and leaves out a portion. The data show about 1.1 million clones, with around three quarters seen just once and roughly 0.9% held by the top ten. This TCR derives from a man younger than 30 in good health. Some clones in this sample may be carry-over from other donors' samples. Sequenced: memory CD4+ T cells from PBMCs. Sample subset: CD45RA-negative fraction.

CDR3 sequence: CTSSFLRYSPYEQYF. CDR3 DNA sequence: TGTACCAGCAGTTTCCTCCGCTACTCACCATACGAGCAGTACTTC. V usage is TRBV7-8 and J usage is TRBJ2-7; the D is unclear. The CDR3 has 15 amino acids. Germline-derived CDR1 and CDR2 are SGHVS and FQNEAQ.